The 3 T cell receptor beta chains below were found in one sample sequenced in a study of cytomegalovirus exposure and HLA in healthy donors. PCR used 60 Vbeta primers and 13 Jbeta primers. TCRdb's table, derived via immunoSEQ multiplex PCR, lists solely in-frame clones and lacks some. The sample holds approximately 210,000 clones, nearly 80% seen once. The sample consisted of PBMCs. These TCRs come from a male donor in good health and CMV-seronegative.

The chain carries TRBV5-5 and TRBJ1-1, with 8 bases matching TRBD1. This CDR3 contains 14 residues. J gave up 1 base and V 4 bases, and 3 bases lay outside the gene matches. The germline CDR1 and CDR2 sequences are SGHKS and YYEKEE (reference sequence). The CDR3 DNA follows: TGTGCCAGCAGCCTGGGACAGGCGAACACTGAAGCTTTCTTT. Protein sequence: CASSLGQANTEAFF.

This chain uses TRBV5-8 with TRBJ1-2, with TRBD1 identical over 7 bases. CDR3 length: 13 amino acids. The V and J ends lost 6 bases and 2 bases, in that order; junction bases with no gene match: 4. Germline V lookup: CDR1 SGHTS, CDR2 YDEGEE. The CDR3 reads CASTRTGNYGYTF. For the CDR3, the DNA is TGTGCCAGCACCCGGACAGGCAACTATGGCTACACCTTC.

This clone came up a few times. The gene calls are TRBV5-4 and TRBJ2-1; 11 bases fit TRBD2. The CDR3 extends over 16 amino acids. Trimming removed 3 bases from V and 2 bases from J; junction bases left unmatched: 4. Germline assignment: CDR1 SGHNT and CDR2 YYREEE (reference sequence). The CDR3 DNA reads TGTGCCAGCAGCTCCGGGACTAGCGGCCCCTACAATGAGCAGTTCTTC. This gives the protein CASSSGTSGPYNEQFF.